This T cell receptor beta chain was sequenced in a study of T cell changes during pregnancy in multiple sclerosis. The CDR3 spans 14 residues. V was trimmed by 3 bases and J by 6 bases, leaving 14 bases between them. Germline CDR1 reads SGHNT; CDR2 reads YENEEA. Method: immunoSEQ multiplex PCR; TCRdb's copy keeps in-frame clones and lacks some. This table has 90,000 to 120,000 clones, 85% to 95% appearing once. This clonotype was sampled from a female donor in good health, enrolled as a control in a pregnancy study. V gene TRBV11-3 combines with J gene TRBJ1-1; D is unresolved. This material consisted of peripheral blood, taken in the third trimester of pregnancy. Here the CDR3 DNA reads TGTGCCAGCAGCTTGTCGGGTCCATCCCCTGAAGCTTTCTTT. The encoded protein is CASSLSGPSPEAFF.